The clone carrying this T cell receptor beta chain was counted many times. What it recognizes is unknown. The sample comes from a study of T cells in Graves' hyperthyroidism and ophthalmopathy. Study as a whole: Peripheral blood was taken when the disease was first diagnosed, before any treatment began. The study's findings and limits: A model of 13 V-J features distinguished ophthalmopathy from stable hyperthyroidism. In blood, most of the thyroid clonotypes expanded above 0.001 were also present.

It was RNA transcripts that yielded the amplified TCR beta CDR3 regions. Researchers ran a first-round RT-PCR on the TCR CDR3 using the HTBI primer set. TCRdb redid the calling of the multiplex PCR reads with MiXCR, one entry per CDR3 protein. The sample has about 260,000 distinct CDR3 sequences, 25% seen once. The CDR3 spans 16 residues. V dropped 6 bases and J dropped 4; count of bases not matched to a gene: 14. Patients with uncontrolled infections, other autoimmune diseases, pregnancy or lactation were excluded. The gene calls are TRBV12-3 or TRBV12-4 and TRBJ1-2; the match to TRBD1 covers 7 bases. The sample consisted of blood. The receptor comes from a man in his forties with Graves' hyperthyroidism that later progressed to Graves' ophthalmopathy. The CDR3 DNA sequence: TGTGCCAGCAGCGCTCGCTTCCCGGGACAGAGCTATGGCTACACCTTC. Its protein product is CASSARFPGQSYGYTF.